This passage covers 24 T cell receptor beta chains from one sample sequenced in a study of blood T cell repertoires in COVID-19. Profiled with immunoSEQ multiplex PCR; TCRdb holds only in-frame clones, not every one. The table shows about 240,000 clones, with around 81% occurring only once. Specimen: peripheral blood. The receptors shown here come from a woman aged 55 to 70 with active or convalescent COVID-19.

The J gene is TRBJ2-1, the V gene TRBV11-2, with D tentatively TRBD2 (6 bases). V was clipped by 2 bases and J by 3 bases, with 17 bases between them. Germline V lookup: CDR1 SGHAT, CDR2 FQNNGV. CDR3 length: 17 residues. CDR3 in amino acids: CASSLSGVGGFYNEQFF. The CDR3, as DNA: TGTGCCAGCAGCTTATCCGGGGTCGGAGGGTTCTACAATGAGCAGTTCTTC.

This chain uses TRBV5-6 with TRBJ2-1; 16 bases are shared with TRBD2. The CDR3 has 16 amino acids. V shed 4 bases, J shed 10 bases, and the junction held 8 bases outside the gene matches. CDR1 and CDR2 (germline): SGHDT, YYEEEE. The chain's CDR3 is CASSPPGLAGGGEQFF. For the CDR3, the DNA is TGTGCCAGCAGCCCGCCGGGACTAGCGGGAGGGGGAGAGCAGTTCTTC.

The V and J genes are TRBV10-3 and TRBJ2-1; 15 positions match TRBD2. CDR1 is ENHRY and CDR2 is SYGVKD in the germline V gene. V was pared by 2 bases and J by 10 bases, with 6 bases of the junction left unmatched. CDR3 length: 16 amino acids. Here the CDR3 DNA reads TGTGCCATCAGTGAGGGACTAGCGGGAGGGCCAGGGGAGCAGTTCTTC. Translating it yields CAISEGLAGGPGEQFF.

The V call is TRBV24-1, the J call TRBJ2-7; weak D call: TRBD2 (6 bases). The V end was cut by 4 bases, the J end by 2 bases, with 17 bases between. CDR1 and CDR2 from the germline V gene are KGHDR and SFDVKD. This CDR3 is built from 16 residues. CDR3 DNA: TGTGCCACCAGTGACCTTAAAGGGACTCCCACCTACGAGCAGTACGTC. Translated, it gives CATSDLKGTPTYEQYV.

V is TRBV10-3 and J is TRBJ1-1, with a possible D match to TRBD1 (5 bases). The CDR3 length is 14 residues. Germline lookup yields CDR1 ENHRY and CDR2 SYGVKD. Trimming pared 7 bases from V and 1 base from J, leaving 13 bases between. CDR3 region: CAIIPDTGNTEAFF. CDR3 sequence (DNA): TGTGCCATCATTCCGGACACGGGGAACACTGAAGCTTTCTTT.

V and J are TRBV9 and TRBJ1-3; maybe TRBD1 (5 bases). CDR1 and CDR2 from the germline V gene are SGDLS and YYNGEE. The germline V and J ends were trimmed by 6 bases and 2 bases, with 15 bases remaining between them. The CDR3 runs to 15 residues. CDR3 amino acids: CASTRGGAAGNTIYF. The CDR3 DNA reads as TGTGCCAGCACGCGGGGTGGGGCAGCTGGAAACACCATATATTTT.

The rearrangement links TRBV2 to TRBJ1-5, with D maybe TRBD1 (5 bases). The germline CDR1 and CDR2 sequences are SNHLY and FYNNEI. Trimming removed 6 bases from V and 6 bases from J, with 12 bases in between. The CDR3 has 13 amino acids. As DNA, the CDR3 is TGTGCCAGCAGCCCACAGGTGATTCAGCCCCAGCATTTT. This encodes CASSPQVIQPQHF.

This chain links TRBV11-2 with TRBJ1-2; D may be TRBD1 (5 bases). Trimming shortened V by 5 bases and J by 8 bases, and 15 bases separated the two germline ends. This CDR3 has 13 residues. From germline, CDR1 is SGHAT and CDR2 FQNNGV. The CDR3 here is CASSPTQGLGYTF. The CDR3 DNA follows: TGTGCCAGCAGCCCAACCCAGGGTTTAGGCTACACCTTC. Full variable domain (outside the CDR3, taken from reference TRBV11-2 and TRBJ1-2): EAGVAQSPRYKIIEKRQSVAFWCNPISGHATLYWYQQILGQGPKLLIQFQNNGVVDDSQLPKDRFSAERLKGVDSTLKIQPAKLEDSAVYLCASSPTQGLGYTFGSGTRLTVV.

The chain employs TRBV29-1 and TRBJ1-1, with D tentatively TRBD1 (6 bases). This CDR3 is built from 11 residues. Germline-derived CDR1 and CDR2 are SQVTM and ANQGSEA. Trimming took off 7 bases at V and 5 bases at J, with 11 bases between the two ends. The CDR3 sequence: CSAEGGTEAFF. The DNA of the CDR3 is TGCAGCGCTGAGGGGGGGACTGAAGCTTTCTTT. Full variable domain (rest looked up from reference TRBV29-1 and TRBJ1-1): SAVISQKPSRDICQRGTSLTIQCQVDSQVTMMFWYRQQPGQSLTLIATANQGSEATYESGFVIDKFPISRPNLTFSTLTVSNMSPEDSSIYLCSAEGGTEAFFGQGTRLTVV.

The rearrangement joins TRBV5-4 to TRBJ2-7; 11 bases line up with TRBD2. The CDR3 extends over 16 amino acids. V trimming: 2 bases; J trimming: 3 bases; junction bases outside the gene matches: 7. CDR1 and CDR2 (germline): SGHNT, YYREEE (reference sequence). The CDR3 loop reads CASSFHTSGGDYEQYV. The DNA for the CDR3 is TGTGCCAGCAGCTTTCACACTAGCGGGGGAGACTACGAGCAGTACGTC.

This chain links TRBV2 with TRBJ2-4; 8 bases map to TRBD2. Germline CDR1 and CDR2: SNHLY and FYNNEI. V was clipped by 4 bases and J by 2 bases; unmatched bases: 4. This CDR3 has 15 residues. This chain's CDR3 is CASSATSGTKNIQYF. Here the CDR3 DNA reads TGTGCCAGCAGTGCTACTAGCGGAACCAAAAACATTCAGTACTTC.

The CDR3 DNA reads as TGCGCCAGCAGCTGGACAGGCAACCAAGAGACCCAGTACTTC. This gives the protein CASSWTGNQETQYF. The chain links TRBV10-1 to TRBJ2-5; 7 bases fit TRBD1. Looked up from germline, CDR1 is WNHNN and CDR2 is SYGVQD (reference sequence). The CDR3 length is 14 residues. V shed 6 bases, J shed 0 bases, and the junction held 4 bases outside the gene matches.

This chain joins TRBV11-2 and TRBJ2-1; 11 bases agree with TRBD1. Per the germline V gene, CDR1 is SGHAT and CDR2 is FQNNGV. There are 16 residues in the CDR3. With V trimmed by 5 bases and J by 0 bases, 3 bases remained unmatched. For the CDR3, the DNA is TGTGCCAGCAGCCCAGGACAGGGGGCCTCCTACAATGAGCAGTTCTTC. Translation gives CASSPGQGASYNEQFF.

Only a few counts were recorded for this clone. The chain has TRBV19 and TRBJ1-5; 7 positions match TRBD1. Germline CDR1 LNHDA, CDR2 SQIVND (reference sequence). The ends lost 7 bases at V and 9 bases at J; junction bases unmatched: 12. This CDR3 contains 14 residues. The DNA of the CDR3 is TGTGCCAGTAACCACAGGGGCCTCCTCCGGCCCCAGCATTTT. Encoded protein: CASNHRGLLRPQHF.

The chain uses TRBV3-1 (or the pseudogene TRBV3-2) and TRBJ2-3; 7 bases fit TRBD1. The CDR3 consists of 13 residues. Germline values: CDR1 LGHDT, CDR2 YNNKEL (reference sequence). V shed 4 bases and J 5 bases; nucleotides not matched to a gene: 3. The CDR3 protein is CASSPHRGDTQYF. CDR3 DNA: TGTGCCAGCAGCCCGCACAGGGGAGATACGCAGTATTTT.

This clone was observed a few times. This chain connects TRBV7-2 to TRBJ1-2, with D unresolved. Germline V gives CDR1 SGHTA, CDR2 FQGNSA. Trimming cost V 5 bases and J 8 bases, with 15 bases left between them. The CDR3 consists of 13 residues. The DNA for the CDR3 is TGTGCCAGCAGCCTAGGTGGCAGCGGAGGCTACACCTTC. Amino acids: CASSLGGSGGYTF.

The chain employs TRBV9 and TRBJ2-2; 7 positions agree with TRBD2. V gave up 0 bases and J gave up 4 bases; unmatched junction bases: 6. The CDR3 has 16 residues. Germline lookup yields CDR1 SGDLS and CDR2 YYNGEE. CDR3 amino acids: CASSVGGGGPTGELFF. CDR3 in DNA: TGTGCCAGCAGCGTAGGGGGGGGAGGCCCCACCGGGGAGCTGTTTTTT.

The chain uses TRBV7-9 and TRBJ1-4; D uncertain. V dropped 5 bases and J dropped 0 bases, with 10 bases sitting between them. The germline V gene has CDR1 SEHNR and CDR2 FQNEAQ (reference sequence). This CDR3 is 15 amino acids long. CDR3 in DNA: TGTGCCAGCAGCCAACCAACTGCAACTAATGAAAAACTGTTTTTT. It specifies CASSQPTATNEKLFF. Together with reference TRBV7-9 and TRBJ1-4, the CDR3 gives the full variable domain: DTGVSQNPRHKITKRGQNVTFRCDPISEHNRLYWYRQTLGQGPEFLTYFQNEAQLEKSRLLSDRFSAERPKGSFSTLEIQRTEQGDSAMYLCASSQPTATNEKLFFGSGTQLSVL.

This chain joins TRBV7-3 and TRBJ2-2; TRBD1 matches 7 bases. V was clipped by 7 bases and J by 5 bases; unmatched bases: 4. There are 13 residues in the CDR3. CDR1 and CDR2 (germline): SGHTA, FQGTGA. The CDR3 loop is CASTMTGTGELFF. The CDR3 coding sequence is TGTGCCAGCACCATGACAGGGACCGGGGAGCTGTTTTTT.

The V call is TRBV30, the J call TRBJ2-3; D unclear. Germline CDR1 reads GTSNPN; CDR2 reads SVGIG (reference sequence). V was clipped by 3 bases and J by 3 bases, with 4 bases between them. This CDR3 has 11 residues. The CDR3 reads CAWSRTDTQYF. The CDR3 DNA is TGTGCCTGGAGCCGTACAGATACGCAGTATTTT.

CDR3 sequence reads: CASSRRQGQSGQETQYF. For the CDR3, the DNA is TGCGCCAGCAGTCGAAGACAGGGACAGAGTGGGCAAGAGACCCAGTACTTC. This sequence joins TRBV4-1 and TRBJ2-5; 7 bases fit TRBD1. The CDR3 contains 17 residues. Germline CDR1 MGHRA, CDR2 YSYEKL. With 6 bases clipped from V and 2 bases from J, the junction kept 15 bases outside the gene matches.

V gene TRBV11-1 combines with J gene TRBJ1-3, with unresolved D. The CDR3 is 16 amino acids. Per the germline V gene, CDR1 is SGHAT and CDR2 is FQDESV (reference sequence). Between the trimmed V and J ends, which lost 5 bases and 0 bases, there was a span of 14 bases. The CDR3 reads CASSPRGVDSGNTIYF. The CDR3 nucleotides read TGTGCCAGCAGCCCTCGCGGGGTGGACTCTGGAAACACCATATATTTT.

This clone was seen only a few times. V usage is TRBV6-5 and J usage is TRBJ1-3; no firm D call. Germline V CDR1 and CDR2: MNHEY, SVGAGI. Deletions cut 0 bases from V and 2 bases from J, with 8 bases between. CDR3 size: 15 residues. CDR3 loop: CASSYSYRTGNTIYF. The CDR3 DNA reads TGTGCCAGCAGTTACTCGTACAGAACTGGAAACACCATATATTTT.

This clone is a singleton in its sample. The V call is TRBV2, the J call TRBJ2-3; D ambiguous. This CDR3 is 13 amino acids long. Germline values: CDR1 SNHLY, CDR2 FYNNEI. The germline V and J ends were trimmed by 5 bases and 10 bases, with 16 bases remaining between them. CDR3 sequence reads: CASSSGSPIAQYF. The CDR3 bases are TGTGCCAGCAGTTCCGGGTCACCCATTGCGCAGTATTTT.